Presented here are 20 T cell receptor beta chains from one specimen sequenced in a study of shared clonotypes between healthy human individuals (TCRdb year 2020). Receptor amplification or capture employed the immunoSEQ multiplex PCR assay. The immuneACCESS repertoire file appears here via TCRdb, limited to in-frame rearrangements. These files lack a portion of the clones; in checked studies, under half of the deficit traces to unresolved V genes, and the cause of the others is not known. This sample is represented by over 700,000 clones; over 55% of them were singletons. The ten largest clonotypes hold under 2% of the sample. Sequenced: memory CD4+ T cells sorted from blood. The meaning of the sample's cell subset or site label: CD45RA-negative fraction. All receptors derive from a woman aged 25 to 45 in good health.

V is TRBV14 and J is TRBJ1-2; unclear D gene. Germline V gene sequence: CDR1 SGHDN, CDR2 FVKESK. V was pared by 1 base and J by 0 bases, with 6 bases between. The CDR3 loop spans 14 amino acids. Written as DNA, the CDR3 is TGTGCCAGCAGCCAAGGGGCGGCTAACTATGGCTACACCTTC. Encoded protein: CASSQGAANYGYTF.

This sequence joins TRBV19 and TRBJ2-7, with a weak D call TRBD1 (6 bases). Trimming took 3 bases from V and 3 from J, leaving 9 bases between them. The CDR3 contains 13 residues. Germline values: CDR1 LNHDA, CDR2 SQIVND (reference sequence). The CDR3 nucleotides are TGTGCCAGTAGTATCCCAGGGGTCTACGAGCAGTACTTC. Translation: CASSIPGVYEQYF.

The chain couples TRBV9 to TRBJ2-1; D is ambiguous. Germline V gene lookup returns CDR1 SGDLS and CDR2 YYNGEE. The CDR3 contains 15 residues. The V and J ends lost 2 bases and 2 bases respectively, with 11 bases between them. CDR3 DNA sequence: TGTGCCAGCAGCGTGGACGCCTACACCTACAATGAGCAGTTCTTC. Translated: CASSVDAYTYNEQFF.

This chain links TRBV28 with TRBJ1-5, with 12 bases identical to TRBD1. The CDR3 covers 15 residues. After removal of 6 bases from V and 5 bases from J, the junction contained 5 bases not matched to a gene. Germline V gene data show CDR1 as MDHEN and CDR2 as SYDVKM. The CDR3 loop is CASSEGTGGYQPQHF. CDR3 nucleotide sequence: TGTGCCAGCAGCGAAGGGACAGGGGGCTATCAGCCCCAGCATTTT.

This chain joins TRBV5-1 and TRBJ2-2; the D is unclear. CDR3 length: 14 residues. CDR1 SGHRS and CDR2 YFSETQ come from the germline V gene. The V end was cut by 0 bases, the J end by 6 bases, with 9 bases between. The DNA of the CDR3 is TGCGCCAGCAGCTTGGATGGGCTCTCCGGGGAGCTGTTTTTT. It translates to CASSLDGLSGELFF.

The CDR3 sequence: CASETYSGTGELFF. The CDR3 nucleotides read TGTGCCAGTGAGACATACTCCGGAACCGGGGAGCTGTTTTTT. V usage is TRBV28 and J usage is TRBJ2-2; D ambiguous. The V gene lost 9 bases and the J gene lost 5 bases, with 16 bases spanning the gap. This CDR3 is 14 amino acids long. Germline assignment: CDR1 MDHEN and CDR2 SYDVKM.

The chain joins TRBV6-1 to TRBJ2-1, with 9 positions matching TRBD1. CDR3 length: 13 residues. Looked up from germline, CDR1 is MNHNS and CDR2 is SASEGT. V dropped 6 bases and J dropped 5; count of bases not matched to a gene: 2. For the CDR3, the DNA is TGTGCCAGCAGGACAGGGGGTAACAATGAGCAGTTCTTC. It translates to CASRTGGNNEQFF.

This clone has only a few counts. This chain joins TRBV18 and TRBJ1-1; the D gene is possibly TRBD1 (6 bases). V was pared by 4 bases and J by 2 bases, with 14 bases between. Germline V gene data show CDR1 as KGHSH and CDR2 as LQKENI. This CDR3 spans 15 amino acids. CDR3 in DNA: TGTGCCAGCTCACGAACTGACAGGAGCAACACTGAAGCTTTCTTT. Translated, it gives CASSRTDRSNTEAFF.

In this sample, this clone turned up a few times. V is TRBV11-2 and J is TRBJ2-1; D is perhaps TRBD2 (6 bases). CDR3 length: 14 residues. Germline V gene sequence: CDR1 SGHAT, CDR2 FQNNGV. With 1 base removed from V and 8 bases from J, the gap between germline ends came to 12 bases. The CDR3 sequence is CASSLVPGDHEQFF. In DNA form, the CDR3 reads TGTGCCAGCAGCTTAGTTCCGGGGGACCATGAGCAGTTCTTC. Using reference TRBV11-2 and TRBJ2-1 for the parts outside the CDR3, the full variable domain is EAGVAQSPRYKIIEKRQSVAFWCNPISGHATLYWYQQILGQGPKLLIQFQNNGVVDDSQLPKDRFSAERLKGVDSTLKIQPAKLEDSAVYLCASSLVPGDHEQFFGPGTRLTVL.

The genes are TRBV10-3 and TRBJ2-7, with D perhaps TRBD2 (6 bases). V gave up 3 bases and J gave up 1 base, with 10 bases separating them. Germline lookup yields CDR1 ENHRY and CDR2 SYGVKD. The CDR3 has 14 residues. CDR3 DNA: TGTGCCATCAGTGATTATGGACTATCCTACGAGCAGTACTTC. Translated: CAISDYGLSYEQYF.

The chain has TRBV5-6 and TRBJ2-6; D remains unclear. This CDR3 region has 15 residues. The ends were cut back, 2 bases at V and 0 bases at J, with 6 bases in the middle. Germline values: CDR1 SGHDT, CDR2 YYEEEE. The CDR3 reads CASSFLISGANVLTF. CDR3 bases: TGTGCCAGCAGCTTCCTGATCTCTGGGGCCAACGTCCTGACTTTC.

The gene calls are TRBV2 and TRBJ2-7; 12 bases line up with TRBD2. Germline CDR1 reads SNHLY; CDR2 reads FYNNEI. This CDR3 region has 13 residues. V shed 7 bases, J shed 8 bases, and the junction held 6 bases outside the gene matches. The CDR3 loop reads CASKTSGSAKQYF. For the CDR3, the DNA is TGTGCCAGCAAGACTAGCGGGAGCGCAAAGCAGTACTTC.

This clone occurred a few times. The V call is TRBV18, the J call TRBJ1-4; D is uncertain. The V end was cut by 5 bases, the J end by 4 bases, with 11 bases between. Looked up from germline, CDR1 is KGHSH and CDR2 is LQKENI. The CDR3 loop spans 14 amino acids. The CDR3 sequence is CASSIRTDNEKLFF. The CDR3 coding sequence is TGTGCCAGCTCAATAAGGACGGATAATGAAAAACTGTTTTTT. Filled out from reference TRBV18 and TRBJ1-4, the complete variable domain reads NAGVMQNPRHLVRRRGQEARLRCSPMKGHSHVYWYRQLPEEGLKFMVYLQKENIIDESGMPKERFSAEFPKEGPSILRIQQVVRGDSAAYFCASSIRTDNEKLFFGSGTQLSVL.

The chain is built from TRBV11-3 and TRBJ2-1, with D possibly TRBD2 on 6 matching bases. V dropped 3 bases and J dropped 6 bases, with 18 bases sitting between them. The CDR3 sequence is 16 residues long. CDR1 is SGHNT and CDR2 is YENEEA in the germline V gene. The CDR3 DNA reads TGTGCCAGCAGCTTGCTAGTGACTAGGGACGTCAATGAGCAGTTCTTC. This sequence encodes CASSLLVTRDVNEQFF.

The rearrangement links TRBV6-6 to TRBJ1-1; no clear D gene. The CDR3 consists of 14 residues. Germline-derived CDR1 and CDR2 are MNHNY and SVGAGI (reference sequence). V was shortened by 5 bases and J by 1 base, with 11 bases between the two germline ends. The DNA of the CDR3 is TGTGCCAGCAGTCCCGGACCGCGGAACACTGAAGCTTTCTTT. Translated, it gives CASSPGPRNTEAFF.

The chain employs TRBV5-5 and TRBJ2-3; D unclear. The CDR3 runs 12 residues. V gave up 0 bases and J gave up 7 bases, with 6 bases separating them. The V gene's germline CDR1 is SGHKS and CDR2 YYEKEE (reference sequence). For the CDR3, the DNA is TGTGCCAGCAGCTTGGAGATATATACGCAGTATTTT. It is translated as CASSLEIYTQYF.

CDR3 residues: CATSRDSAGQALAAKPNYEQYF. Here the CDR3 DNA reads TGTGCCACCAGCAGAGATTCAGCAGGACAGGCACTAGCGGCTAAACCAAACTACGAGCAGTACTTC. The genes are TRBV15 and TRBJ2-7; TRBD2 is a possible D gene (8 bases). With 0 bases removed from V and 3 bases from J, the gap between germline ends came to 33 bases. The CDR3 has 22 residues. CDR1 LNHNV and CDR2 YYDKDF come from the germline V gene (reference sequence). The full variable domain, in which reference TRBV15 and TRBJ2-7 provide the parts outside the CDR3, is DAMVIQNPRYQVTQFGKPVTLSCSQTLNHNVMYWYQQKSSQAPKLLFHYYDKDFNNEADTPDNFQSRRPNTSFCFLDIRSPGLGDTAMYLCATSRDSAGQALAAKPNYEQYFGPGTRLTVT.

The chain employs TRBV4-1 and TRBJ2-2, with no clear D. With 0 bases removed from V and 4 bases from J, the gap between germline ends came to 6 bases. The CDR3 is 14 residues long. From germline, CDR1 is MGHRA and CDR2 YSYEKL. CDR3 loop: CASSQDRSTGELFF. CDR3 DNA sequence: TGCGCCAGCAGCCAAGATAGGAGCACCGGGGAGCTGTTTTTT.

V and J are TRBV2 and TRBJ1-4; D call uncertain. The CDR3 has 14 amino acids. With 4 bases removed from V and 7 bases from J, the gap between germline ends came to 13 bases. Germline lookup yields CDR1 SNHLY and CDR2 FYNNEI. CDR3 sequence reads: CASSVGLIGEKLFF. CDR3 sequence (DNA): TGTGCCAGCAGTGTAGGGCTAATCGGTGAAAAACTGTTTTTT.

This clone turned up a few times. The chain is built from TRBV28 and TRBJ2-3; TRBD2 agrees at 10 bases. The CDR3 has 16 residues. Germline V lookup: CDR1 MDHEN, CDR2 SYDVKM. J lost 1 base, V lost 6 bases, and 7 bases had no gene match. In DNA form, the CDR3 reads TGTGCCAGCAGCCCGAGCGGGAGGGGGGGCACAGATACGCAGTATTTT. It translates to CASSPSGRGGTDTQYF.